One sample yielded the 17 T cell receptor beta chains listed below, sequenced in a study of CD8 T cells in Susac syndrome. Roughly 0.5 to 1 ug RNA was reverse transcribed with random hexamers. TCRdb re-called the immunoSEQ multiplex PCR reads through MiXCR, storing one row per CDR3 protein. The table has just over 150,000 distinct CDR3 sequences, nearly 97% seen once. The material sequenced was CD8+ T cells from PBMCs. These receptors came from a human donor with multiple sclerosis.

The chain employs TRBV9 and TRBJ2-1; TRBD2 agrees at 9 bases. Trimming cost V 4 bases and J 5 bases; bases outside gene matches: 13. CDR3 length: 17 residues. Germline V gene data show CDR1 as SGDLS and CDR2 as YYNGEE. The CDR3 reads CASSPSGAGTPHNEQFF. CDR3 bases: TGTGCCAGCAGCCCTAGCGGGGCGGGGACCCCCCACAATGAGCAGTTCTTC.

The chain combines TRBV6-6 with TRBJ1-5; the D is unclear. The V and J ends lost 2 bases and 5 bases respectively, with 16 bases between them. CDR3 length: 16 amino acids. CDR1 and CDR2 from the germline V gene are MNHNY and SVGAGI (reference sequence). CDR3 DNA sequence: TGTGCCAGCAGTTACCCGCCCGGCGGGTCTGATCAGCCCCAGCATTTT. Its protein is CASSYPPGGSDQPQHF.

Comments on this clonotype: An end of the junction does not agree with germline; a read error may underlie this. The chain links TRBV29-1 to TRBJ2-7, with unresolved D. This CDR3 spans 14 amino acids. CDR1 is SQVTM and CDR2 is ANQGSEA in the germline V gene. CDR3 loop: CSVEADKSSYEQYF. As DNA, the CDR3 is TGCAGCGTGGAAGCCGATAAGAGCTCCTACGAGCAGTACTTC.

CDR3 nucleotide sequence: TGTGCCAGCAGACGCGCTGACGGCCATGGGTATTTT. This translates into CASRRADGHGYF. The chain uses TRBV5-6 and TRBJ2-3; the D is unclear. The germline V gene encodes CDR1 SGHDT and CDR2 YYEEEE. V gave up 5 bases and J gave up 14 bases, with 18 bases separating them. The length of the CDR3 is 12 residues.

The CDR3: CASSVNDYEQYV. CDR3 nucleotide sequence: TGTGCCAGCAGCGTAAACGACTACGAGCAGTACGTC. V gene TRBV6-6 combines with J gene TRBJ2-7; unclear D gene. Germline loops: CDR1 MNHNY, CDR2 SVGAGI (reference sequence). Trimming removed 6 bases at V and 3 bases at J, with 9 bases between. This CDR3 region has 12 residues.

CDR3 sequence reads: CASSPADRVDYEQYF. The CDR3 region has the DNA TGTGCCAGCTCACCGGCGGACAGGGTTGACTACGAGCAGTACTTC. The gene calls are TRBV18 and TRBJ2-7, with 8 positions matching TRBD1. Trimming removed 3 bases from V and 3 bases from J; junction bases left unmatched: 7. Germline V gene sequence: CDR1 KGHSH, CDR2 LQKENI. This CDR3 has 15 residues.

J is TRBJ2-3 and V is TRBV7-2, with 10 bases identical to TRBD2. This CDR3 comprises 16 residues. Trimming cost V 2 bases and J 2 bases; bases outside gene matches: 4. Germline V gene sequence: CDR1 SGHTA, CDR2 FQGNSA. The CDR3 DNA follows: TGTGCCAGCAGCTTATTCCTAGCGGGGGCCACAGATACGCAGTATTTT. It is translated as CASSLFLAGATDTQYF.

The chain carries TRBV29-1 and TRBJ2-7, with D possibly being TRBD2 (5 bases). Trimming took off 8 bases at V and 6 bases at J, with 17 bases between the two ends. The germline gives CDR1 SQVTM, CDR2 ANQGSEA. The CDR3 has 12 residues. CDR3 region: CSWSDGGAEQYF. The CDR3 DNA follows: TGCAGCTGGTCGGACGGAGGCGCCGAGCAGTACTTC.

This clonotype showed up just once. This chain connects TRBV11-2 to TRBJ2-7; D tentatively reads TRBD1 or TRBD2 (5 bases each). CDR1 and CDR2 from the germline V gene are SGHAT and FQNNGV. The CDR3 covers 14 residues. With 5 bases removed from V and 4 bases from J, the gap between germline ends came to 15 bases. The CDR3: CASSISTGAYEQYF. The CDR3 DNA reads TGTGCCAGCAGCATCAGCACCGGGGCATACGAGCAGTACTTC.

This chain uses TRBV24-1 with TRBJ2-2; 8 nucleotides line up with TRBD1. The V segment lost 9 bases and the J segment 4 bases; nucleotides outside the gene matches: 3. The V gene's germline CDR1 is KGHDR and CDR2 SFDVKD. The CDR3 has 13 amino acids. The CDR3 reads CATLDRVTGELFF. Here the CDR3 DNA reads TGTGCCACCCTGGACAGGGTCACCGGGGAGCTGTTTTTT.

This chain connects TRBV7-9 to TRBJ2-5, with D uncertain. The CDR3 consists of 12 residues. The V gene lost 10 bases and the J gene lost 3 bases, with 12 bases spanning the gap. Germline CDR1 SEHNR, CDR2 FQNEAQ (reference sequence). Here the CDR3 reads CATLAWEETQYF. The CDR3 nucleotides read TGTGCCACTCTGGCCTGGGAAGAGACCCAGTACTTC.

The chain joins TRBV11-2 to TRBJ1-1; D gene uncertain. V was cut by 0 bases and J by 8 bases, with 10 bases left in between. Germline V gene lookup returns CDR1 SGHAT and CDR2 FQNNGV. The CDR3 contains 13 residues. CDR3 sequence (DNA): TGTGCCAGCAGCTTAGAGTATGGCTCGGAAGCTTTCTTT. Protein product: CASSLEYGSEAFF.

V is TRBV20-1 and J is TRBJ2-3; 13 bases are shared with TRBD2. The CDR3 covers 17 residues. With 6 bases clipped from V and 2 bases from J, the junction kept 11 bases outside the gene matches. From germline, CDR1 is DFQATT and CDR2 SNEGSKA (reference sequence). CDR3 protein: CSAHRTSGGRSTDTQYF. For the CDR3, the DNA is TGCAGTGCCCACAGGACTAGCGGGGGCCGATCCACAGATACGCAGTATTTT.

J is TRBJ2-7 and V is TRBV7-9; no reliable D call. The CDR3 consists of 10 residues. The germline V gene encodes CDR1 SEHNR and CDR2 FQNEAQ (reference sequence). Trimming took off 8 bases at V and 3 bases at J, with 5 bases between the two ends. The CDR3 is CASGNYEQYF. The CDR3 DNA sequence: TGTGCCAGCGGAAACTACGAGCAGTACTTC.

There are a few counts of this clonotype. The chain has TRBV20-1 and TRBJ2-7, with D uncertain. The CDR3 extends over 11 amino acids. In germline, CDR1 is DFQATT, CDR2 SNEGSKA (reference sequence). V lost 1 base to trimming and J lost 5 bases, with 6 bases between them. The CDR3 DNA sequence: TGCAGTGCTAGAGTCGTTAACGAGCAGTACTTC. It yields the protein CSARVVNEQYF.

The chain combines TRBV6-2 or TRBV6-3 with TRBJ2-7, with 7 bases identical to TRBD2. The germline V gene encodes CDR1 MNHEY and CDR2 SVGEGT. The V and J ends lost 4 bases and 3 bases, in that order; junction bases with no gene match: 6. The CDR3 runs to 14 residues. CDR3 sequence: CASSSFGGSYEQYV. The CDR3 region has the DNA TGTGCCAGCAGTTCCTTTGGCGGGAGCTACGAGCAGTACGTC.

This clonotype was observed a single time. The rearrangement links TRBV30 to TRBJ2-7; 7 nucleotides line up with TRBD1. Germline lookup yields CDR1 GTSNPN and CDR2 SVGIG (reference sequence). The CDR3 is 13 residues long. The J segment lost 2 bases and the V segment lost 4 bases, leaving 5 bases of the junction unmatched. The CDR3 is CAWTDRETYEQYF. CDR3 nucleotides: TGTGCCTGGACCGACAGGGAAACCTACGAGCAGTACTTC.